This TCR beta chain was sequenced in a study of control samples from healthy donors and cancer patients. Assay used: immunoSEQ multiplex PCR; TCRdb lists only in-frame clones, some missing. The sample yields around 92,000 clones, about four fifths seen once. In germline, CDR1 is MNHEY, CDR2 SVGEGT. The CDR3 contains 14 residues. Deletions cut 4 bases from V and 1 base from J, with 11 bases between. The sample consisted of blood. The chain links TRBV6-2 or TRBV6-3 to TRBJ2-7; D gene uncertain. This sequence was found in a man aged 55 to 70 in good health. This CDR3 reads CASSFDGASYEQYF. Here the CDR3 DNA reads TGTGCCAGCAGTTTTGACGGAGCGTCCTACGAGCAGTACTTC.